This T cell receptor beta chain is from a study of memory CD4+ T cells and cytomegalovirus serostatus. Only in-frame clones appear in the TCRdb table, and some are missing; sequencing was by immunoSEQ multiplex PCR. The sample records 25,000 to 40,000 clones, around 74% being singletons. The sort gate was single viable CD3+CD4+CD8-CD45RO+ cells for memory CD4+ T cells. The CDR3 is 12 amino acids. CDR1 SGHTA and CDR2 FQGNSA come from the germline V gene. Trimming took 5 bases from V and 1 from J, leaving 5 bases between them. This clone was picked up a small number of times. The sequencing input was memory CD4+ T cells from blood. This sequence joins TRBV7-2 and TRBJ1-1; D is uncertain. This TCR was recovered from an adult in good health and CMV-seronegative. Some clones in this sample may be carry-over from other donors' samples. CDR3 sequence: CASSHPNTEAFF. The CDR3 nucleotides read TGTGCCAGCAGCCATCCGAACACTGAAGCTTTCTTT.